The 31 T cell receptor beta chains below were found in one sample sequenced in a study of T cell responses to AZD1222 COVID-19 vaccine. The data were produced by immunoSEQ multiplex PCR, yet TCRdb's version contains in-frame clones alone and is incomplete. The data show under 300,000 clones, 80% to 95% seen once. The starting material was peripheral blood, obtained on day 0 of AZD1222 vaccination. These receptors were collected from an adult in good health.

The chain combines TRBV2 with TRBJ1-2; D uncertain. Germline V CDR1 and CDR2: SNHLY, FYNNEI. The ends were cut back, 10 bases at V and 0 bases at J, with 12 bases in the middle. CDR3 length: 13 amino acids. CDR3: CATHGDSNYGYTF. The CDR3 DNA reads as TGTGCCACCCATGGCGATTCTAACTATGGCTACACCTTC.

This sequence joins TRBV15 and TRBJ2-7, with 8 bases that match TRBD2. Germline-derived CDR1 and CDR2 are LNHNV and YYDKDF (reference sequence). The CDR3 covers 17 residues. V lost 3 bases to trimming and J lost 2 bases; unmatched junction nucleotides: 12. The CDR3 sequence: CATSSQVGGGLPYEQYF. CDR3 DNA: TGTGCCACCAGCAGCCAAGTGGGCGGGGGGCTCCCCTACGAGCAGTACTTC.

This chain joins TRBV7-2 and TRBJ2-3, with D unresolved. V was clipped by 5 bases and J by 3 bases, with 9 bases between them. This CDR3 comprises 13 residues. CDR1 is SGHTA and CDR2 is FQGNSA in the germline V gene. In DNA, the CDR3 is TGTGCCAGCAGCCTAAGCCAAACAGATACGCAGTATTTT. This sequence encodes CASSLSQTDTQYF.

V usage is TRBV12-3 or TRBV12-4 and J usage is TRBJ1-5, with D possibly being TRBD1 (5 bases). Trimming stripped 8 bases from V and 4 bases from J, with 12 bases between. The CDR3 runs 13 residues. As DNA, the CDR3 is TGTGCCAGCGGACACGGAGGGAATCAGCCCCAGCATTTT. Translated, it gives CASGHGGNQPQHF.

CDR3 sequence: CASSPTFWGQGSAYEQYF. The CDR3 bases are TGTGCCAGCAGCCCAACCTTTTGGGGACAGGGATCTGCCTACGAGCAGTACTTC. The chain employs TRBV11-3 and TRBJ2-7; 9 nucleotides agree with TRBD1. Germline CDR1 and CDR2: SGHNT and YENEEA. With V trimmed by 5 bases and J by 2 bases, 16 bases remained unmatched. This CDR3 comprises 18 residues.

The chain recombines TRBV5-6 with TRBJ1-2, with TRBD1 matching 7 bases. Germline trimming cut 4 bases from V and 6 bases from J; bases unmatched to any gene: 9. Germline CDR1 reads SGHDT; CDR2 reads YYEEEE. This CDR3 spans 14 amino acids. CDR3 in amino acids: CASSPTTGVHGYTF. CDR3 nucleotide sequence: TGTGCCAGCAGCCCCACCACAGGGGTACATGGCTACACCTTC.

This clone was counted a few times. The J gene is TRBJ2-7, the V gene TRBV6-5, with 7 bases fitting TRBD2. Germline V gene sequence: CDR1 MNHEY, CDR2 SVGAGI. The CDR3 runs 16 residues. The trim removed 0 bases at V and 6 bases at J, leaving 11 bases unmatched. This CDR3 is CASSYSGGRAAAEQYF. The CDR3 DNA is TGTGCCAGCAGTTACTCGGGAGGGAGGGCGGCCGCCGAGCAGTACTTC.

The chain joins TRBV7-8 to TRBJ1-5; D not resolved. The CDR3 length is 15 residues. Trimming took 5 bases from V and 0 from J, leaving 11 bases between them. Germline values: CDR1 SGHVS, CDR2 FQNEAQ. As DNA, the CDR3 is TGTGCCAGCAGCCCCGGACGGGGTAGCAATCAGCCCCAGCATTTT. It encodes CASSPGRGSNQPQHF.

This clone was found once. The genes are TRBV10-3 and TRBJ1-1; TRBD1 is a possible D gene (6 bases). V lost 6 bases, J lost 1 base, and 12 bases lay in between. The CDR3 runs 14 residues. CDR1 is ENHRY and CDR2 is SYGVKD in the germline V gene. The CDR3 is CAIRDSGGNTEAFF. The CDR3, as DNA: TGTGCCATCAGGGACAGCGGAGGGAACACTGAAGCTTTCTTT.

The chain combines TRBV3-1 (or the pseudogene TRBV3-2) with TRBJ2-7; no clear D gene. The CDR3 is 13 residues long. The germline CDR1 and CDR2 sequences are LGHDT and YNNKEL (reference sequence). V lost 3 bases and J lost 5, with 11 bases in between. CDR3 nucleotide sequence: TGTGCCAGCAGCCAGCGGAGTGAGGACGAGCAGTACTTC. It codes for CASSQRSEDEQYF.

In the case of this clone: This same CDR3 is encoded by further DNA sequences in the sample. The chain couples TRBV28 to TRBJ1-5, with D maybe TRBD1 (6 bases). Deletions cut 4 bases from V and 0 bases from J, with 7 bases between. CDR1 is MDHEN, CDR2 SYDVKM, per germline. CDR3 length: 14 residues. CDR3 sequence reads: CASSSRGSNQPQHF. Written as DNA, the CDR3 is TGTGCCAGCAGTTCCAGGGGTAGCAATCAGCCCCAGCATTTT.

V usage is TRBV18 and J usage is TRBJ2-7; no reliable D call. The ends were cut back, 4 bases at V and 7 bases at J, with 14 bases in the middle. The CDR3 length is 13 residues. Germline values: CDR1 KGHSH, CDR2 LQKENI. The CDR3 reads CASSLQVLGEQYF. The CDR3 DNA follows: TGTGCCAGCTCACTTCAGGTGCTTGGGGAGCAGTACTTC.

This clone was seen only once. This chain links TRBV7-6 with TRBJ1-2, with 9 bases aligning to TRBD1. This CDR3 contains 15 residues. Germline CDR1 is SGHVS and CDR2 is FNYEAQ. V gave up 5 bases and J gave up 8 bases; unmatched junction bases: 12. CDR3 coding DNA: TGTGCCAGCAGCATTGACCGACAGGGGGTGAGAGGCTACACCTTC. Protein sequence: CASSIDRQGVRGYTF.

This clone was detected only once. This chain links TRBV24-1 with TRBJ2-1, with D tentatively TRBD2 (6 bases). The V end was cut by 2 bases, the J end by 0 bases, with 10 bases between. The germline gives CDR1 KGHDR, CDR2 SFDVKD. The CDR3 consists of 16 residues. The CDR3 sequence is CATSDSEGSSYNEQFF. CDR3 sequence (DNA): TGTGCCACCAGTGATTCGGAGGGGAGCTCCTACAATGAGCAGTTCTTC.

The chain is built from TRBV13 and TRBJ1-1; D is ambiguous. This CDR3 comprises 15 residues. Germline CDR1 reads PRHDT; CDR2 reads FYEKMQ (reference sequence). The V and J ends lost 6 bases and 3 bases respectively, with 17 bases between them. CDR3 amino acids: CASRIKRVLDTEAFF. Written as DNA, the CDR3 is TGTGCCAGCAGAATAAAGAGGGTACTGGACACTGAAGCTTTCTTT.

This sequence joins TRBV19 and TRBJ2-1, with D uncertain. Germline assignment: CDR1 LNHDA and CDR2 SQIVND (reference sequence). CDR3 length: 14 amino acids. V was cut by 0 bases and J by 4 bases, with 7 bases left in between. The CDR3 coding sequence is TGTGCCAGTAGTATAGACGTGGGGTACAATGAGCAGTTCTTC. It is translated as CASSIDVGYNEQFF.

The chain is built from TRBV2 and TRBJ1-1; weak D call: TRBD1 (5 bases). Germline CDR1 SNHLY, CDR2 FYNNEI. The CDR3 runs 13 residues. V lost 6 bases, J lost 6 bases, and 14 bases lay in between. The CDR3 coding sequence is TGTGCCAGCAGGGGCCAGGGACCGGCTGAAGCTTTCTTT. This translates into CASRGQGPAEAFF.

The genes are TRBV7-9 and TRBJ2-7; D unresolved. The CDR3 is made up of 15 amino acids. Trimming took 3 bases from V and 2 from J, leaving 14 bases between them. The germline V gene encodes CDR1 SEHNR and CDR2 FQNEAQ (reference sequence). The CDR3 loop is CASSLGFGVTYEQYF. CDR3 coding DNA: TGTGCCAGCAGCTTGGGGTTTGGGGTTACCTACGAGCAGTACTTC.

The rearrangement joins TRBV28 to TRBJ2-2, with no clear D. The germline V gene has CDR1 MDHEN and CDR2 SYDVKM. V gave up 9 bases and J gave up 0 bases, with 8 bases separating them. CDR3 size: 13 residues. This CDR3 reads CASQTSNTGELFF. CDR3 in DNA: TGTGCCAGTCAGACCTCGAACACCGGGGAGCTGTTTTTT.

V gene TRBV9 combines with J gene TRBJ1-1, with D possibly being TRBD1 (5 bases). CDR3 size: 16 residues. Per the germline V gene, CDR1 is SGDLS and CDR2 is YYNGEE. The ends were cut back, 7 bases at V and 1 base at J, with 20 bases in the middle. CDR3 nucleotide sequence: TGTGCCAGCTCGGGGCAAATCGACACTGGGAACACTGAAGCTTTCTTT. Amino acids: CASSGQIDTGNTEAFF.

V and J are TRBV7-6 and TRBJ2-2; 12 positions match TRBD2. Germline-derived CDR1 and CDR2 are SGHVS and FNYEAQ. The junction had 7 bases not matched to a gene; V was cut back by 4 bases and J by 4 bases. CDR3 length: 17 residues. The CDR3 sequence: CASSSLTSGSPTGELFF. As DNA, the CDR3 is TGTGCCAGCAGCTCCTTGACTAGCGGGAGCCCCACCGGGGAGCTGTTTTTT. Supplemented by reference TRBV7-6 and TRBJ2-2, the full variable domain reads GAGVSQSPRYKVTKRGQDVALRCDPISGHVSLYWYRQALGQGPEFLTYFNYEAQQDKSGLPNDRFSAERPEGSISTLTIQRTEQRDSAMYRCASSSLTSGSPTGELFFGEGSRLTVL.

V usage is TRBV19 and J usage is TRBJ1-1; D is unclear. With 2 bases removed from V and 10 bases from J, the gap between germline ends came to 20 bases. Germline lookup yields CDR1 LNHDA and CDR2 SQIVND (reference sequence). CDR3 size: 15 residues. The chain's CDR3 is CASSISSLTSAGAFF. The CDR3 coding sequence is TGTGCCAGTAGTATAAGTAGTCTGACCTCCGCTGGAGCTTTCTTT.

This chain links TRBV15 with TRBJ1-4, with 9 bases identical to TRBD1. The germline V gene has CDR1 LNHNV and CDR2 YYDKDF (reference sequence). Trimming at V came to 6 bases and at J to 8 bases, leaving 13 bases not matched to a gene. The CDR3 runs 16 residues. The CDR3 sequence is CATSKPVLGQGEKLFF. In DNA form, the CDR3 reads TGTGCCACCAGTAAGCCTGTACTGGGACAGGGAGAAAAACTGTTTTTT.

The rearrangement links TRBV24-1 to TRBJ2-1; 12 positions match TRBD1. Germline V gene sequence: CDR1 KGHDR, CDR2 SFDVKD. This CDR3 is 15 amino acids long. With V trimmed by 5 bases and J by 10 bases, 8 bases remained unmatched. This CDR3 reads CATSVGTGGSGEQFF. In nucleotides, the CDR3 is TGTGCCACCAGTGTAGGGACAGGGGGCAGCGGGGAGCAGTTCTTC.

This rearrangement joins TRBV4-1 to TRBJ2-1; D call uncertain. Between the trimmed V and J ends, which lost 4 bases and 2 bases, there was a span of 12 bases. CDR3 length equals 15 residues. The V gene's germline CDR1 is MGHRA and CDR2 YSYEKL. CDR3: CASSPRNGAYNEQFF. CDR3 in DNA: TGCGCCAGCAGCCCGAGGAACGGAGCCTACAATGAGCAGTTCTTC.

This chain uses TRBV2 with TRBJ1-1; D is unclear. The V and J ends lost 7 bases and 0 bases respectively, with 15 bases between them. This CDR3 has 15 amino acids. Germline V gives CDR1 SNHLY, CDR2 FYNNEI. The CDR3 protein is CASNKDRRMNTEAFF. The CDR3 coding sequence is TGTGCCAGCAACAAGGACCGGAGAATGAACACTGAAGCTTTCTTT.

The chain joins TRBV5-4 to TRBJ1-2, with TRBD1 matching 10 bases. Germline values: CDR1 SGHNT, CDR2 YYREEE (reference sequence). V shed 5 bases, J shed 3 bases, and the junction held 7 bases outside the gene matches. This CDR3 is 15 amino acids long. CDR3 loop: CASRQDRGKDYGYTF. The CDR3 region has the DNA TGTGCCAGCAGACAGGACAGGGGGAAAGACTATGGCTACACCTTC. Full variable domain (outside the CDR3, taken from reference TRBV5-4 and TRBJ1-2): ETGVTQSPTHLIKTRGQQVTLRCSSQSGHNTVSWYQQALGQGPQFIFQYYREEENGRGNFPPRFSGLQFPNYSSELNVNALELDDSALYLCASRQDRGKDYGYTFGSGTRLTVV.

This clone occurred once. The chain is built from TRBV7-9 and TRBJ1-2, with TRBD1 matching over 8 bases. CDR1 is SEHNR, CDR2 FQNEAQ, per germline (reference sequence). The ends lost 3 bases at V and 3 bases at J; junction bases unmatched: 12. This CDR3 is built from 17 residues. The CDR3 protein is CASSFPGRDRPDYGYTF. Here the CDR3 DNA reads TGTGCCAGCAGCTTCCCGGGACGGGACAGGCCTGACTATGGCTACACCTTC.

The genes are TRBV7-3 and TRBJ2-2; D is perhaps TRBD1 (5 bases). V lost 3 bases and J 1 base, leaving 9 bases between the germline ends. Per the germline V gene, CDR1 is SGHTA and CDR2 is FQGTGA. This CDR3 contains 15 residues. The CDR3 DNA reads as TGTGCCAGCAGCTTGTCCAGGGAGAACACCGGGGAGCTGTTTTTT. Translated: CASSLSRENTGELFF.

The table lists this clone with a few counts. This chain links TRBV5-1 with TRBJ2-7; 11 bases match TRBD2. The ends lost 4 bases at V and 0 bases at J; junction bases unmatched: 3. There are 15 residues in the CDR3. Germline CDR1 reads SGHRS; CDR2 reads YFSETQ. The CDR3 DNA sequence: TGCGCCAGCAGCGACACTAGCGGGGGCTCCTACGAGCAGTACTTC. This sequence encodes CASSDTSGGSYEQYF.

The V gene is TRBV6-5, the J gene TRBJ1-2; D possibly corresponds to TRBD1 (6 bases). The germline CDR1 and CDR2 sequences are MNHEY and SVGAGI. The CDR3 consists of 14 residues. Trimming stripped 0 bases from V and 4 bases from J, with 9 bases between. CDR3 residues: CASSYSIGGYGYTF. The CDR3 DNA sequence: TGTGCCAGCAGTTACTCGATAGGGGGCTATGGCTACACCTTC.